A single sample is the source of the 3 T cell receptor beta chains below, sequenced in a study of OX40 agonist ivuxolimab in advanced cancers. Some clones are missing from TCRdb's copy, which holds only in-frame ones; the method was immunoSEQ multiplex PCR. The repertoire holds nearly 85,000 clones, with 70% to 90% as singletons. The material was CD4+ or CD8+ T cells sorted from blood, obtained in a trial of the OX40 agonist ivuxolimab. These receptors all come from an adult with an advanced solid tumor such as melanoma, head and neck, liver or kidney cancer.

V gene TRBV4-2 combines with J gene TRBJ1-2; D gene uncertain. Germline V CDR1 and CDR2: LGHNA, YNFKEQ. The CDR3 runs to 15 residues. Deletions cut 0 bases from V and 4 bases from J, with 12 bases between. The CDR3 region is CASSQELGRSYGYTF. Here the CDR3 DNA reads TGTGCCAGCAGCCAAGAGTTAGGCAGGAGCTATGGCTACACCTTC.

The gene calls are TRBV6-5 and TRBJ2-2; D perhaps matches TRBD1 (5 bases). The CDR3 has 16 amino acids. Trimming left V 3 bases short and J 5 bases short, with 16 bases between. The germline gives CDR1 MNHEY, CDR2 SVGAGI. For the CDR3, the DNA is TGTGCCAGCAGTTATCTTTCAGGGCGTCGGACCGGGGAGCTGTTTTTT. Amino acid sequence: CASSYLSGRRTGELFF.

This clone was seen only a few times. The chain couples TRBV19 to TRBJ1-2; D possibly corresponds to TRBD1 (5 bases). The length of the CDR3 is 16 residues. Germline V CDR1 and CDR2: LNHDA, SQIVND (reference sequence). V was pared by 3 bases and J by 5 bases, with 19 bases between. Written as DNA, the CDR3 is TGTGCCAGTAGTATGGATTCCAGGGTGGGAGGTTATGGCTACACCTTC. This translates into CASSMDSRVGGYGYTF.